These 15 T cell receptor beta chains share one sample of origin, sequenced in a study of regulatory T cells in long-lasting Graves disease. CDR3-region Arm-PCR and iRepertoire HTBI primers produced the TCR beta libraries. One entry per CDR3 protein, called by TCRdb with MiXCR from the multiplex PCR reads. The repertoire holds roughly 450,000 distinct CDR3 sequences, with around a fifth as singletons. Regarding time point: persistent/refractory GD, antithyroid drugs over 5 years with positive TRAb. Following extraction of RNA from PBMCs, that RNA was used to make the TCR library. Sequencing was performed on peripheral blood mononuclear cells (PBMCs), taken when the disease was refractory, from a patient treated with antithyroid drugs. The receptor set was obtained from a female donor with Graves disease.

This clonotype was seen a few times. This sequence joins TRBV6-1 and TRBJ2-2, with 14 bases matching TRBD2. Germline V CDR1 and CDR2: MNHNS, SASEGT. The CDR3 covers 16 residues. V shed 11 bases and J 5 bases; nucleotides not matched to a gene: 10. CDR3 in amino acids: CAGGGLAGAWTGELFF. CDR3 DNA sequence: TGTGCCGGCGGGGGACTAGCGGGAGCTTGGACCGGGGAGCTGTTTTTT.

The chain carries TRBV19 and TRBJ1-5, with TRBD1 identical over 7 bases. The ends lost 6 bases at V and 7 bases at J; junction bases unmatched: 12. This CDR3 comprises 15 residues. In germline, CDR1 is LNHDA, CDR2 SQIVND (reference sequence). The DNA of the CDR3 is TGTGCCAGTAGCCGACAACAGGGGTTTGGGCAGCCCCAGCATTTT. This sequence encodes CASSRQQGFGQPQHF.

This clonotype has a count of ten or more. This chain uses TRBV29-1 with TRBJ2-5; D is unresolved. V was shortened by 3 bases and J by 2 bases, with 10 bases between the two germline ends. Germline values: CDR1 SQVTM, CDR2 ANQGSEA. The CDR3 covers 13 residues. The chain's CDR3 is CSVDGVQQETQYF. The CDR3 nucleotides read TGCAGCGTTGATGGGGTACAACAAGAGACCCAGTACTTC.

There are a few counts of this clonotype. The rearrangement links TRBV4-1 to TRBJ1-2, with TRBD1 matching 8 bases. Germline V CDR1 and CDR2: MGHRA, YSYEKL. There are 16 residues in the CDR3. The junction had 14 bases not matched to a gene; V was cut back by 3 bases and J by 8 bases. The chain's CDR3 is CASSHLLDRDDVGYTF. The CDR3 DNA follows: TGCGCCAGCAGCCATCTGCTGGACAGGGACGATGTGGGCTACACCTTC.

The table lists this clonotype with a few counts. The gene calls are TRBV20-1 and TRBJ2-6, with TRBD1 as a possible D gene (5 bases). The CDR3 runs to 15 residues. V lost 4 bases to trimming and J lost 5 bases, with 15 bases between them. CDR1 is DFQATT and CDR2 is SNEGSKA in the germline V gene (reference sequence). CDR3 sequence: CSATPGPSRANVLTF. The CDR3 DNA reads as TGCAGTGCTACCCCAGGGCCTTCCAGGGCCAACGTCCTGACTTTC.

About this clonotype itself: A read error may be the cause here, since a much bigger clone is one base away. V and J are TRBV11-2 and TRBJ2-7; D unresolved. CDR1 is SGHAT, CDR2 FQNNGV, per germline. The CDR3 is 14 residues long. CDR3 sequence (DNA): TGTGCCGGCAGCTCCCGCCCAGGTTCCTACGAGCAGTACTTC. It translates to CAGSSRPGSYEQYF.

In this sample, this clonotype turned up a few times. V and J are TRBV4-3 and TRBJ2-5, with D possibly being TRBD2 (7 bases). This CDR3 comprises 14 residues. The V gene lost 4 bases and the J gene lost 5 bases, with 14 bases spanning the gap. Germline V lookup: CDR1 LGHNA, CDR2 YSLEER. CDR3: CASSREGEGETQYF. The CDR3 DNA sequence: TGCGCCAGCAGCCGGGAGGGGGAGGGGGAGACCCAGTACTTC.

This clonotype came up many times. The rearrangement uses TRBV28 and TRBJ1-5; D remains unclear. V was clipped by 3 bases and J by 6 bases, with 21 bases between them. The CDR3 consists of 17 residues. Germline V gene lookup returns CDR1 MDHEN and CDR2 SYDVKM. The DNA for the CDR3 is TGTGCCAGCAGTTTGTCTACCCACCGCCGGAGTGGTCAGCCCCAGCATTTT. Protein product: CASSLSTHRRSGQPQHF.

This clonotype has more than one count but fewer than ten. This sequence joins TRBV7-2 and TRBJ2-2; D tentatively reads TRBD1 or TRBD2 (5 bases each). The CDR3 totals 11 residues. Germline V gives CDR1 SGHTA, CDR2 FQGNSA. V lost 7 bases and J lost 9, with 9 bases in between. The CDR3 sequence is CASTGARELFF. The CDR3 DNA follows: TGTGCCAGCACCGGGGCCCGGGAGCTGTTTTTT.

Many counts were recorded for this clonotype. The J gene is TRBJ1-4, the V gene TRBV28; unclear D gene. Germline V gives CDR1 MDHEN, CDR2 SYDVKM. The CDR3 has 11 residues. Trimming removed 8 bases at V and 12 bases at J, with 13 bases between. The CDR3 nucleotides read TGTGCCAGCGAAATAGAGGGCGAACTGTTTTTT. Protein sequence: CASEIEGELFF.

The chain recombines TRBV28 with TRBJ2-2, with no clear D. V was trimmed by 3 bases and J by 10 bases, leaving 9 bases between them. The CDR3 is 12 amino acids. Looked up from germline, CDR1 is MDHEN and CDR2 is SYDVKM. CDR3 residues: CASSFSGEELFF. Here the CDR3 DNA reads TGTGCCAGCAGTTTCTCTGGCGAGGAGCTGTTTTTT.

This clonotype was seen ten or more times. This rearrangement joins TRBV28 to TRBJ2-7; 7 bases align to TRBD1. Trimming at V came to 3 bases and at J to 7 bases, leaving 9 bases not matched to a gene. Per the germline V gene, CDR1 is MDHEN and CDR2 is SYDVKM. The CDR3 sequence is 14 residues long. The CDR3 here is CASSFLPGGSEQYF. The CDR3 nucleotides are TGTGCCAGCAGTTTTTTGCCAGGGGGATCTGAGCAGTACTTC.

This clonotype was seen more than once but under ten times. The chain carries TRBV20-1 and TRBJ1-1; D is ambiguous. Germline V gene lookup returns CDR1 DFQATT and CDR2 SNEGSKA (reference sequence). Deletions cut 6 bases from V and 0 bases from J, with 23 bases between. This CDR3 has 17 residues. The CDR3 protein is CSALMGFPDLMNTEAFF. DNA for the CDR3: TGCAGTGCCCTGATGGGTTTTCCGGATCTCATGAACACTGAAGCTTTCTTT.

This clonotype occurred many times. CDR3 residues: CASSPWTQGLLDYEQYF. As DNA, the CDR3 is TGTGCCAGCAGTCCGTGGACCCAGGGACTCCTGGACTACGAGCAGTACTTC. The rearrangement joins TRBV28 to TRBJ2-7; D might be TRBD2 (6 bases). Looked up from germline, CDR1 is MDHEN and CDR2 is SYDVKM. The V and J ends lost 5 bases and 3 bases respectively, with 23 bases between them. The CDR3 is 17 residues long.

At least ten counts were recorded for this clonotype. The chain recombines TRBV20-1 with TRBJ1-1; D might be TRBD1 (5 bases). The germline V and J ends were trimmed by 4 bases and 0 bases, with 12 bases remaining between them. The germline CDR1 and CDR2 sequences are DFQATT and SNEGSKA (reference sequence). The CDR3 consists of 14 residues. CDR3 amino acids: CSAIRVHMNTEAFF. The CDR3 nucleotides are TGCAGTGCTATCAGGGTGCACATGAACACTGAAGCTTTCTTT.